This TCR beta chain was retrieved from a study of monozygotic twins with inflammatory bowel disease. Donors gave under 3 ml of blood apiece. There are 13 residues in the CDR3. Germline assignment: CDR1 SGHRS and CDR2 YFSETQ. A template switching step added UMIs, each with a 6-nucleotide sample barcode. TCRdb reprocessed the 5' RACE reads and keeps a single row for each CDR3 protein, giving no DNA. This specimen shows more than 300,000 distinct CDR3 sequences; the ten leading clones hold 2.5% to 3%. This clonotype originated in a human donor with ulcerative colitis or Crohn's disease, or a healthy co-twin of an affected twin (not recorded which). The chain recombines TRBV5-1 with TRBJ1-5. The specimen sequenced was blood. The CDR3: CASSSQIGEPQHF.